This TCR beta chain was found in a study of blood T cell repertoires in COVID-19. On the study more broadly: Acute and convalescent COVID-19 specimens originated in the United States, Italy and Spain. The cDNA or gDNA used as material had been derived from T cells, B-cell-depleted T cells, or PBMCs.

The CDR3 covers 16 residues. V lost 4 bases, J lost 4 bases, and 6 bases stayed unmatched. CDR1 and CDR2 (germline): SGHKS, YYEKEE (reference sequence). As processed by the authors: Amplification of reference gene primers provided the estimated nucleated cell counts. Clones were sequenced by immunoSEQ multiplex PCR, and TCRdb holds only the in-frame ones, with some missing. Clone size and the V and J calls come from that table; the DNA yielded D and trimming. The sample contains over 100,000 clones, approximately 87% of which appear only once. The chain joins TRBV5-5 to TRBJ1-5; 12 bases fit TRBD1. The sequence was collected from a woman aged 50 to 60 with acute or convalescent COVID-19. Sequencing was carried out using peripheral blood. The CDR3 DNA follows: TGTGCCAGCAGCGTGGGACAGGGGGCAAGTAATCAGCCCCAGCATTTT. Residues: CASSVGQGASNQPQHF.